The 19 T cell receptor beta chains listed next were all sequenced from one sample in a study of tumor-infiltrating lymphocytes in primary liver carcinoma. Co-extracted RNA and DNA came from 20-30 mg of unsorted bulk tissue. Starting material of about 450 ng total RNA yielded TCR beta cDNA via a constant-region primer. Researchers made the TCR beta libraries by running three nested multiplex PCR rounds with slightly modified ARM-PCR. A C-beta reverse primer and TRBV1-TRBV30 forward primers served in each of the first two PCR rounds, at about 10 cycles apiece. TCRdb re-called the multiplex PCR reads through MiXCR, storing one row per CDR3 protein. Among 20,000 to 25,000 distinct CDR3 sequences, approximately 80% were seen once, and the ten largest hold 35% to 45%. Sequences were obtained from liver tumor tissue from sampling region 2. The subset denotes: tumor region T2, inferior pole. The origin of the receptors is a woman aged 25 to 45 with primary liver carcinoma and hepatitis B virus infection.

Regarding this clonotype: Since the CDR3 does not end with the conserved phenylalanine or tryptophan, this likely comes from a read error. The rearrangement joins TRBV11-2 to TRBJ1-4; the D gene is possibly TRBD1 (5 bases). Germline assignment: CDR1 SGHAT and CDR2 FQNNGV. CDR3 size: 16 residues. The CDR3 nucleotides read TGTGCCAGCAGCTTGATTCAGGGATCAACTAATGAAAAGCTGTTTCTT. It codes for CASSLIQGSTNEKLFL.

V gene TRBV5-5 combines with J gene TRBJ1-4, with no clear D. The V gene lost 5 bases and the J gene lost 14 bases, with 37 bases spanning the gap. Germline V CDR1 and CDR2: SGHKS, YYEKEE (reference sequence). This CDR3 spans 19 amino acids. CDR3 protein: CASRLRLGGRVAANGKLFF. CDR3 bases: TGTGCCAGCAGATTGAGGTTAGGCGGACGGGTTGCAGCTAATGGAAAGCTGTTTTTT.

With regard to this clonotype: A read error may account for a junction end that differs from germline. The rearrangement joins TRBV12-3 or TRBV12-4 to TRBJ2-1; D tentatively fits TRBD1 or TRBD2 (5 bases each). CDR3 length equals 15 residues. CDR3 coding DNA: TGTGACAGCAGCCTGCCCGGGACCAACGGACTTGAGCAGTTCTTC. Its translation is CDSSLPGTNGLEQFF.

CDR3 residues: CSAGRGGTGELFF. The CDR3 coding sequence is TGCAGCGCTGGGAGAGGAGGCACCGGGGAGCTGTTTTTT. The chain combines TRBV29-1 with TRBJ2-2; D is possibly TRBD2 (5 bases). This CDR3 has 13 amino acids. Germline V gene lookup returns CDR1 SQVTM and CDR2 ANQGSEA. Trimming shortened V by 7 bases and J by 4 bases, and 13 bases separated the two germline ends.

The chain carries TRBV12-3 or TRBV12-4 and TRBJ2-3; D is uncertain. The CDR3 runs to 13 residues. With 5 bases removed from V and 5 bases from J, the gap between germline ends came to 11 bases. CDR3 region: CASSDQYIDTQYF. The CDR3, as DNA: TGTGCCAGCAGTGATCAATACATAGATACGCAGTATTTT.

Note on this clonotype: At one end the junction does not follow the germline gene, possibly because of a read error. This sequence joins TRBV7-8 and TRBJ2-3, with 7 positions matching TRBD2. CDR3 size: 16 residues. Germline CDR1 is SGHVS and CDR2 is FQNEAQ. DNA for the CDR3: TGTGTCAGCAGCTTAGGAGTGGGAGGGCCTGATGATACGCAGTATTTT. This codes for CVSSLGVGGPDDTQYF. Supplemented by reference TRBV7-8 and TRBJ2-3, the full variable domain reads GAGVSQSPRYKVAKRGQDVALRCDPISGHVSLFWYQQALGQGPEFLTYFQNEAQLDKSGLPSDRFFAERPEGSVSTLKIQRTQQEDSAVYLCVSSLGVGGPDDTQYFGPGTRLTVL.

As for this clonotype: The junction departs from the called germline gene at one end, perhaps through a read error. CDR3 amino acids: CASSARDTGRKRWSNTEAFF. The DNA for the CDR3 is TGTGCCAGCAGCGCTCGGGATACGGGGCGCAAGAGGTGGAGTAACACTGAAGCCTTCTTT. The rearrangement links TRBV11-2 to TRBJ1-1, with D possibly matching TRBD1 (5 bases). CDR1 and CDR2 (germline): SGHAT, FQNNGV. The CDR3 extends over 20 amino acids.

A note on this clonotype: Given the absence of the conserved phenylalanine or tryptophan at the CDR3 end, a read error is likely. The chain links TRBV9 to TRBJ2-5; tentative D call: TRBD2 (5 bases). The germline V gene encodes CDR1 SGDLS and CDR2 YYNGEE. Trimming removed 7 bases from V and 4 bases from J, with 14 bases in between. The CDR3 runs to 13 residues. The CDR3 sequence is CASEGPLGETQYL. The DNA for the CDR3 is TGTGCCAGCGAGGGTCCCCTAGGAGAGACCCAGTACCTC.

Comments on this clonotype: The junction departs from the called germline gene at one end, perhaps through a read error. This chain uses TRBV5-1 with TRBJ2-7; weak D call: TRBD2 (5 bases). CDR1 SGHRS and CDR2 YFSETQ come from the germline V gene. The CDR3 has 15 amino acids. CDR3: CTSSPMVDFVYEQYF. In nucleotides, the CDR3 is TGCACCAGCAGCCCGATGGTGGACTTCGTTTACGAGCAGTACTTC. The whole variable domain, remainder taken from reference TRBV5-1 and TRBJ2-7, is KAGVTQTPRYLIKTRGQQVTLSCSPISGHRSVSWYQQTPGQGLQFLFEYFSETQRNKGNFPGRFSGRQFSNSRSEMNVSTLELGDSALYLCTSSPMVDFVYEQYFGPGTRLTVT.

This clonotype was detected only a few times. A clone one base away is much larger, so this may be a read error. J is TRBJ2-7 and V is TRBV2; 12 bases are a match to TRBD1. This CDR3 has 13 amino acids. Germline V lookup: CDR1 SNHLY, CDR2 FYNNEI. CDR3 residues: CVSRDRGQYEQYF. CDR3 nucleotide sequence: TGTGTCAGCAGGGACAGGGGGCAGTACGAGCAGTACTTC.

This sequence joins TRBV29-1 and TRBJ2-1; D is possibly TRBD1 (5 bases). The CDR3 has 14 residues. The germline V gene has CDR1 SQVTM and CDR2 ANQGSEA. The CDR3 DNA sequence: TGCGGCGCCGTAACAGGAGTAAGTTCCAATGAGCAGTTCTTC. Translation gives CGAVTGVSSNEQFF.

With respect to this clonotype: The conserved phenylalanine or tryptophan is not found at the CDR3 terminus, so this likely reflects a read error. The DNA is left out, because the CDR3 cannot be placed on it with certainty; the CDR3 is given as TCRdb lists it. The chain links TRBV6-5 to TRBJ2-2; the tabulated D call, TRBD1, remains unverified against the DNA. Germline-derived CDR1 and CDR2 are MNHEY and SVGAGI. A total of 15 residues make up the CDR3, ends included. CDR3 sequence reads: CASSPRSGFTGELFI.

As concerns this clonotype: At one end, the junction sequence differs from germline, possibly due to a read error. The chain couples TRBV7-8 to TRBJ2-7, with 8 bases identical to TRBD1. Germline assignment: CDR1 SGHVS and CDR2 FQNEAQ. The CDR3 is made up of 15 amino acids. Here the CDR3 DNA reads TGTGCCAGGAGCTACCCGGGACAGGTGCTCTACGGGCAGTACTTC. Its translation: CARSYPGQVLYGQYF.

Concerning this clonotype: The final CDR3 position lacks the conserved phenylalanine or tryptophan, pointing to a likely read error. This chain links TRBV7-9 with TRBJ1-4; D unclear. The germline V gene encodes CDR1 SEHNR and CDR2 FQNEAQ (reference sequence). This CDR3 has 16 amino acids. V gave up 2 bases and J gave up 10 bases, with 20 bases separating them. The chain's CDR3 is CASSLKRCGFFGKLFL. DNA of the CDR3: TGTGCCAGCAGCTTAAAAAGGTGCGGATTCTTCGGAAAACTGTTTTTA.

Ten or more counts support this clonotype. The chain joins TRBV29-1 to TRBJ2-5; D remains ambiguous. The CDR3 spans 13 residues. V dropped 3 bases and J dropped 4 bases, with 12 bases sitting between them. CDR1 SQVTM and CDR2 ANQGSEA come from the germline V gene. This CDR3 reads CSVDTGLTETQYF. In nucleotides, the CDR3 is TGCAGCGTTGATACCGGATTGACAGAGACCCAGTACTTC.

This clonotype was detected only once. Compared with germline, one end of the junction differs, possibly owing to a read error. The J gene is TRBJ2-3, the V gene TRBV29-1, with TRBD2 identical over 10 bases. The CDR3 is 16 amino acids. Germline loops: CDR1 SQVTM, CDR2 ANQGSEA. CDR3 region: CSGSRASGSRSDRQYF. The CDR3 DNA sequence: TGTAGCGGTTCCCGGGCTAGCGGGAGTAGATCAGATAGGCAGTATTTT.

With regard to this clonotype: The junction does not match germline at one end; this may be a read error. The chain uses TRBV6-2 or TRBV6-3 and TRBJ1-2; D not resolved. The germline CDR1 and CDR2 sequences are MNHEY and SVGEGT. This CDR3 spans 12 amino acids. The CDR3 is CTSSYLQDGYTF. The CDR3 DNA reads as TGTACCAGCAGTTACCTCCAAGATGGCTACACCTTC.

As regards this clonotype: At one end the junction does not follow the germline gene, possibly because of a read error. This chain connects TRBV6-5 to TRBJ2-7, with D possibly matching TRBD1 (6 bases). This CDR3 is built from 15 residues. Germline V CDR1 and CDR2: MNHEY, SVGAGI. CDR3 protein: CPSSYKDSSSYERYF. The CDR3 nucleotides are TGTCCTAGCAGTTACAAGGACAGCAGTTCCTACGAGCGGTACTTC.

A note on this clonotype: The junction shows a germline mismatch at one end, possibly a read error. This rearrangement joins TRBV11-2 to TRBJ1-1, with a tentative D call TRBD1 (5 bases). The CDR3 has 14 residues. Germline-derived CDR1 and CDR2 are SGHAT and FQNNGV. CDR3 in DNA: TGTGCCAGCAGATATACAAAGGGGAGGGCTGAAGCTGTCTTT. It translates to CASRYTKGRAEAVF.